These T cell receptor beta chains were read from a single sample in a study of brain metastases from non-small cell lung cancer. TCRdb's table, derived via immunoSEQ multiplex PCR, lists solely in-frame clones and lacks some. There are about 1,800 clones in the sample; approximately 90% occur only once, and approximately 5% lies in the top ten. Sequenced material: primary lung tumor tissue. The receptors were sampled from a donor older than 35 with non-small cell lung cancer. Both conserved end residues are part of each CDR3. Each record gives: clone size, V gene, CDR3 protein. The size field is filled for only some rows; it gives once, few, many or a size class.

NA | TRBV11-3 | CASSPGASGANNEQFF
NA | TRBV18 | CASSPPGRGTEAFF
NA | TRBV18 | CASSPGDSYEQYF
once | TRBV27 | CASSRGLGQGDNEQFF
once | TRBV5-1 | CASSLVHADTQYF
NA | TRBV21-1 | CASSKNLRDRVNYGYTF
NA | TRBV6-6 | CASSYSTGLGEKLFF
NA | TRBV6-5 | CASRLTDSQYF
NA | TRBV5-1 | CASSYSSTSGGKGYTF
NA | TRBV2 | CASSGRGAIQETQYF
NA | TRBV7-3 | CASSLSPGLLYGYTF
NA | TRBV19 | CASSTEGVSAIPGANVLTF
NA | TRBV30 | CAWSVRGTPKDTQYF
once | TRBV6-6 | CASSPTGNTIYF
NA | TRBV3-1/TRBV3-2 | CASSQGGNYGYTF
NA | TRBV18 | CASSVDLNQPQHF
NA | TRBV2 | CASSEIWGTNQPQHF
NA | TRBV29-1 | CSVGREGGLGETQYF
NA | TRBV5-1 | CASSLEGTVYGSTF
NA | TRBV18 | CASPTGPGLNIEAFF
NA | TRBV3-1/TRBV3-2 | CASSFQLAATQYF
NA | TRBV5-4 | CASSSRTSGTTNTQYF
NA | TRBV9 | CASSVLYSTLGANVLTF
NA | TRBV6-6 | CASSPGLAVSSTDTQYF
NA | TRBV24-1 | CATSEASGGQETQYF
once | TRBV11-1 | CASSSTGSVAGELFF
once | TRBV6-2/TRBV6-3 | CASSSLLNHEQYF
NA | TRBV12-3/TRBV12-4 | CASSSGPNTEAFF
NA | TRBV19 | CASSTDNAAGNTIYF
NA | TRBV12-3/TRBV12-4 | CASSYEGVWGYTF
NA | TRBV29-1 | CSVRRSSLNTEAFF
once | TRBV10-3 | CAISMTGSNTEAFF
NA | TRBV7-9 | CASLQNTEAFF
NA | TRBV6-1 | CASSDWAESTDTQYF
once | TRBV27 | CASSLEQRHTEAFF
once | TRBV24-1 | CATSGKTYNEQFF
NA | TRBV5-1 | CASSSGLPNTGELFF
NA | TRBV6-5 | CASSYSTANYGYTF
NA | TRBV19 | CASSIGQGAAKNIQYF
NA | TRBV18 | CASSPASGGTLKDTQYF
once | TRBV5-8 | CASSYSGGPGDTQYF
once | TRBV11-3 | CASSLGVRRAGNTIYF
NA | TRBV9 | CASSDRVDTQYF
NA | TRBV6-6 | CASRGTSGSTDTQYF